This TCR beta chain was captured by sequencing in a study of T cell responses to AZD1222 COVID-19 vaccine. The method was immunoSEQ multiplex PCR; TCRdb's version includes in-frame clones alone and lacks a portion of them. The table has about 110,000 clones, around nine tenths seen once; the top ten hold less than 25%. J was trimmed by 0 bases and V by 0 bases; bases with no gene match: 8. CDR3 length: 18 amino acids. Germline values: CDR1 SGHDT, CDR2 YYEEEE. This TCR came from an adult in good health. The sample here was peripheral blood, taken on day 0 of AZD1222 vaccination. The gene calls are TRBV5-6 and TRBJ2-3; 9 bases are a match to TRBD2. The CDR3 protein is CASSLGRRGGLSTDTQYF. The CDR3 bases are TGTGCCAGCAGCTTGGGGAGGCGGGGGGGCCTCAGCACAGATACGCAGTATTTT.